The 9 T cell receptor beta chains in this list originate from one sample, sequenced in a study of response to subunit inactivated influenza vaccine. TCRdb recomputed calls from the RT-PCR reads with MiXCR, one row per CDR3 protein. The data contain 530,000 or so distinct CDR3 sequences, approximately 15% of them singletons. The sequencing here drew on PBMCs from blood, taken about 13 days after vaccination. These receptors all come from a middle-aged man who received an inactivated influenza vaccine.

This chain links TRBV10-2 with TRBJ2-7; D gene uncertain. V lost 1 base, J lost 5 bases, and 12 bases lay in between. This CDR3 is 14 amino acids long. Germline loops: CDR1 WSHSY, CDR2 SAAADI. The DNA of the CDR3 is TGCGCCAGCAGTGAGTACCGGACGGTTAACGAGCAGTACTTC. It yields the protein CASSEYRTVNEQYF.

The chain links TRBV12-3 or TRBV12-4 to TRBJ1-4, with D perhaps matching TRBD1 (5 bases). This CDR3 is 14 amino acids long. Trimming removed 3 bases at V and 6 bases at J, with 11 bases between. The chain's CDR3 is CASSFARGDEKLFF. CDR3 DNA: TGTGCCAGCAGTTTTGCCCGAGGGGATGAAAAACTGTTTTTT.

This chain connects TRBV5-1 to TRBJ2-7; TRBD1 matches at 9 bases. The V gene end was trimmed by 4 bases and the J gene end by 6 bases; junction bases not matched to a gene: 8. The CDR3 sequence is 14 residues long. Germline V gene sequence: CDR1 SGHRS, CDR2 YFSETQ. This chain's CDR3 is CASSRGTGISEQYF. CDR3 nucleotide sequence: TGCGCCAGCAGCCGCGGGACAGGGATTTCCGAGCAGTACTTC.

The rearrangement uses TRBV5-1 and TRBJ2-3; 7 bases match TRBD2. J was trimmed by 2 bases and V by 0 bases; bases with no gene match: 12. The V gene's germline CDR1 is SGHRS and CDR2 YFSETQ. This CDR3 region has 18 residues. CDR3 region: CASSLARFTGGYTDTQYF. DNA of the CDR3: TGCGCCAGCAGCTTGGCCCGATTCACCGGGGGGTACACAGATACGCAGTATTTT.

J is TRBJ2-7 and V is TRBV28; a weak D match, TRBD1 (6 bases). The V gene lost 5 bases and the J gene lost 0 bases, with 14 bases spanning the gap. Germline CDR1 MDHEN, CDR2 SYDVKM. This CDR3 spans 15 amino acids. CDR3 in DNA: TGTGCCAGCAGTCCCTGGACAGTGACCTCCTACGAGCAGTACTTC. As protein: CASSPWTVTSYEQYF.

The genes are TRBV12-3 or TRBV12-4 and TRBJ1-5, with 8 positions matching TRBD1. V shed 5 bases, J shed 1 base, and the junction held 16 bases outside the gene matches. CDR3 size: 19 residues. CDR3 DNA: TGTGCCAGCAGTGCCTCCGTAGGACAGGGAAGGGGGAGCAATCAGCCCCAGCATTTT. Translation gives CASSASVGQGRGSNQPQHF.

This clonotype was observed a few times. This CDR3 is CASKPAGFSSYNSPLHF. In DNA, the CDR3 is TGTGCCAGCAAACCGGCAGGGTTCAGCTCCTATAATTCACCCCTCCACTTT. The genes are TRBV6-1 and TRBJ1-6, with D tentatively TRBD1 (5 bases). The CDR3 spans 17 residues. Germline CDR1 MNHNS, CDR2 SASEGT. V lost 7 bases and J lost 0, with 16 bases in between.

This clonotype was counted a few times. The CDR3 sequence is CASSLGGGATEAFF. The DNA for the CDR3 is TGTGCCAGCAGCTTAGGGGGGGGGGCCACTGAAGCTTTCTTT. J is TRBJ1-1 and V is TRBV11-2; the D gene is possibly TRBD1 (6 bases). V lost 1 base, J lost 4 bases, and 10 bases lay in between. The CDR3 consists of 14 residues. The germline CDR1 and CDR2 sequences are SGHAT and FQNNGV. The full variable domain, in which reference TRBV11-2 and TRBJ1-1 provide the parts outside the CDR3, is EAGVAQSPRYKIIEKRQSVAFWCNPISGHATLYWYQQILGQGPKLLIQFQNNGVVDDSQLPKDRFSAERLKGVDSTLKIQPAKLEDSAVYLCASSLGGGATEAFFGQGTRLTVV.

There are a few counts of this clonotype. The chain joins TRBV6-1 to TRBJ2-7, with D perhaps TRBD1 (5 bases). This CDR3 comprises 16 residues. Germline V CDR1 and CDR2: MNHNS, SASEGT. Trimming shortened V by 6 bases and J by 0 bases, and 18 bases separated the two germline ends. The CDR3 nucleotides read TGTGCCAGCAGAGCCTCGACAGTTAGGAGCTCCTACGAGCAGTACTTC. It specifies CASRASTVRSSYEQYF.